In its sample, the clone carrying this T cell receptor (beta chain) was seen a few times. The CDR3 covers 13 residues. Germline CDR1 SNHLY, CDR2 FYNNEI. Deletions cut 5 bases from V and 4 bases from J, with 11 bases between. The data derive from a study of Graves' ophthalmopathy and Graves' hyperthyroidism. TCR beta CDR3 regions were amplified from RNA transcripts. Second-round multiplex PCR came after a first-round RT-PCR that employed HTBI primers. TCRdb redid the calling of the multiplex PCR reads with MiXCR, one entry per CDR3 protein. The table lists almost 750,000 distinct CDR3 sequences, approximately 40% of them singletons.

V and J are TRBV2 and TRBJ2-5; D gene ambiguous. This TCR was recovered from an adult man with Graves' ophthalmopathy. Sequenced input: peripheral blood. The chain's CDR3 is CASSYSVVETQYF. As DNA, the CDR3 is TGTGCCAGCAGTTACTCGGTAGTAGAGACCCAGTACTTC.